A single sample gave rise to the 24 T cell receptor beta chains below, sequenced in a study of cytomegalovirus exposure and HLA in healthy donors (dated 2017 in TCRdb). Library prep was done by the immunoSEQ multiplex PCR assay. For the multiplex PCR, a mixture combining 60 forward primers for TCR Vbeta segments and 13 reverse primers for TCR Jbeta segments was used. The table was pulled from immuneACCESS by TCRdb, which kept in-frame rearrangements only. Such tables lose some clones; where checked, under half of the loss comes from unresolved V genes, and the rest has no known cause. This sample gives around 160,000 clones in total; 77% of them show up just once. Of the sample, about 2.6% is held by the ten largest clones. Sequencing used PBMCs. The receptors were gathered from a woman aged 35 to 49 in good health and CMV-seropositive.

In this sample, this clone turned up a few times. The chain couples TRBV6-6 to TRBJ1-5; D is uncertain. The V gene's germline CDR1 is MNHNY and CDR2 SVGAGI (reference sequence). The CDR3 is 13 residues long. V lost 0 bases and J lost 7, with 7 bases in between. CDR3 in DNA: TGTGCCAGCAGTTACTCGATCGAGCAGCCCCAGCATTTT. Translated: CASSYSIEQPQHF.

The V gene is TRBV6-6, the J gene TRBJ1-2, with D unresolved. CDR3 size: 11 residues. Germline assignment: CDR1 MNHNY and CDR2 SVGAGI (reference sequence). Trimming took off 4 bases at V and 5 bases at J, with 5 bases between the two ends. This chain's CDR3 is CASSWEYGYTF. The CDR3 nucleotides read TGTGCCAGCAGTTGGGAGTATGGCTACACCTTC.

The chain is built from TRBV6-6 and TRBJ1-1; 8 bases agree with TRBD1. V lost 2 bases, J lost 9 bases, and 11 bases stayed unmatched. The CDR3 is 15 residues long. Per germline, CDR1 MNHNY and CDR2 SVGAGI (reference sequence). The CDR3 DNA reads as TGTGCCAGCAGTTACCCTCAGGGGGCAGGGGGCCAAGCTTTCTTT. It translates to CASSYPQGAGGQAFF.

The rearrangement uses TRBV7-9 and TRBJ2-2; 7 nucleotides line up with TRBD1. The germline V gene encodes CDR1 SEHNR and CDR2 FQNEAQ (reference sequence). Trimming took 8 bases from V and 5 from J; bases not matched to a gene: 14. CDR3 length: 16 residues. The DNA for the CDR3 is TGTGCCAGCGGGGACCCCTGGACAGGTCGTACCGGGGAGCTGTTTTTT. This codes for CASGDPWTGRTGELFF.

The rearrangement joins TRBV19 to TRBJ1-2; TRBD1 agrees at 8 bases. CDR1 is LNHDA, CDR2 SQIVND, per germline (reference sequence). Trimming cost V 2 bases and J 7 bases; bases outside gene matches: 3. The length of the CDR3 is 13 residues. CDR3 amino acids: CASSIQGALGYTF. CDR3 DNA: TGTGCCAGTAGTATACAGGGGGCGCTTGGCTACACCTTC.

The chain employs TRBV7-9 and TRBJ2-5; D possibly corresponds to TRBD1 (7 bases). The ends were cut back, 5 bases at V and 5 bases at J, with 18 bases in the middle. The CDR3 is 15 amino acids. Germline loops: CDR1 SEHNR, CDR2 FQNEAQ (reference sequence). The CDR3 DNA follows: TGTGCCAGCAGCCTGGGGGGCAGGGGGATGGAGACCCAGTACTTC. Its translation: CASSLGGRGMETQYF. Based on the CDR3 plus reference TRBV7-9 and TRBJ2-5, the full variable domain is DTGVSQNPRHKITKRGQNVTFRCDPISEHNRLYWYRQTLGQGPEFLTYFQNEAQLEKSRLLSDRFSAERPKGSFSTLEIQRTEQGDSAMYLCASSLGGRGMETQYFGPGTRLLVL.

This sequence joins TRBV2 and TRBJ2-5; D remains unclear. CDR1 is SNHLY, CDR2 FYNNEI, per germline. This CDR3 is built from 16 residues. V gave up 7 bases and J gave up 5 bases, with 23 bases separating them. Written as DNA, the CDR3 is TGTGCCAGCACCCGAGAGTCTTCCACAGTTGGGGAGACCCAGTACTTC. This encodes CASTRESSTVGETQYF.

There are a few counts of this clone. The V call is TRBV7-2, the J call TRBJ2-3; the match to TRBD1 covers 8 bases. This CDR3 has 15 residues. After removal of 7 bases from V and 0 bases from J, the junction contained 6 bases not matched to a gene. Germline CDR1 is SGHTA and CDR2 is FQGNSA. In DNA, the CDR3 is TGTGCCAGCACCCAGGACAGGGTTAGCACAGATACGCAGTATTTT. Translation gives CASTQDRVSTDTQYF.

The chain has TRBV4-2 and TRBJ1-5; weak D call: TRBD1 (6 bases). CDR3 length: 18 residues. CDR1 is LGHNA and CDR2 is YNFKEQ in the germline V gene. V gave up 1 base and J gave up 7 bases, with 23 bases separating them. The CDR3 region is CASSQATGGGGNGQPQHF. DNA of the CDR3: TGTGCCAGCAGCCAAGCGACAGGAGGGGGGGGCAACGGGCAGCCCCAGCATTTT.

This clone was seen more than once but under ten times. The chain joins TRBV2 to TRBJ1-6; 9 nucleotides align to TRBD1. With 6 bases clipped from V and 7 bases from J, the junction kept 4 bases outside the gene matches. The CDR3 consists of 14 residues. Per the germline V gene, CDR1 is SNHLY and CDR2 is FYNNEI. As DNA, the CDR3 is TGTGCCAGCAGGTCCGGGACAGGGAATTCACCCCTCCACTTT. Translated: CASRSGTGNSPLHF.

This chain joins TRBV7-8 and TRBJ2-7; 7 bases are shared with TRBD1. CDR1 is SGHVS and CDR2 is FQNEAQ in the germline V gene. Trimming cost V 4 bases and J 4 bases; bases outside gene matches: 4. This CDR3 has 13 amino acids. The CDR3 loop is CASSSNRGYEQYF. The CDR3 DNA follows: TGTGCCAGCAGCTCAAACAGGGGTTACGAGCAGTACTTC.

The V call is TRBV6-5, the J call TRBJ2-1; a weak D match, TRBD2 (6 bases). Germline CDR1 is MNHEY and CDR2 is SVGAGI. With 8 bases removed from V and 7 bases from J, the gap between germline ends came to 21 bases. CDR3 length equals 15 residues. CDR3 residues: CASGAGGSNLNEQFF. Written as DNA, the CDR3 is TGTGCCAGCGGGGCTGGGGGGAGTAATTTGAATGAGCAGTTCTTC.

The genes are TRBV6-1 and TRBJ1-2; TRBD1 matches 7 bases. CDR3 length equals 12 residues. Trimming at V came to 7 bases and at J to 4 bases, leaving 3 bases not matched to a gene. Germline V gene data show CDR1 as MNHNS and CDR2 as SASEGT. The CDR3 reads CASNTGAYGYTF. CDR3 DNA sequence: TGTGCCAGCAATACAGGGGCCTATGGCTACACCTTC.

This clone was detected only a few times. The chain is built from TRBV7-9 and TRBJ2-2; TRBD1 might be the D (6 bases). This CDR3 contains 13 residues. Germline values: CDR1 SEHNR, CDR2 FQNEAQ (reference sequence). V was trimmed by 8 bases and J by 6 bases, leaving 13 bases between them. The CDR3 region has the DNA TGTGCCAGCCGCAGGGGAGACGCCGGGGAGCTGTTTTTT. As protein: CASRRGDAGELFF.

The J gene is TRBJ1-1, the V gene TRBV7-2; D gene unclear. The CDR3 length is 11 residues. Between the trimmed V and J ends, which lost 8 bases and 4 bases, there was a span of 8 bases. Germline V gene lookup returns CDR1 SGHTA and CDR2 FQGNSA. The CDR3 DNA follows: TGTGCCAGCCGAGAGGGCACTGAAGCTTTCTTT. Protein product: CASREGTEAFF.

This sequence joins TRBV29-1 and TRBJ1-1; 8 bases agree with TRBD1. CDR3 length: 13 amino acids. Losses at the gene ends were 5 bases for V and 7 bases for J; bases not matched to a gene: 9. CDR1 and CDR2 (germline): SQVTM, ANQGSEA. The CDR3 DNA follows: TGCAGCGTTTCGAAGGGACAGGCACTTGAAGCTTTCTTT. It translates to CSVSKGQALEAFF.

The chain carries TRBV4-1 and TRBJ1-2; D is possibly TRBD1 (6 bases). The CDR3 sequence is 16 residues long. Trimming shortened V by 0 bases and J by 1 base, and 12 bases separated the two germline ends. The germline gives CDR1 MGHRA, CDR2 YSYEKL. CDR3 region: CASSQDDRSVNYGYTF. DNA of the CDR3: TGCGCCAGCAGCCAAGATGACAGGTCCGTTAACTATGGCTACACCTTC.

The chain carries TRBV5-4 and TRBJ2-3, with D possibly matching TRBD2 (6 bases). The V gene lost 4 bases and the J gene lost 3 bases, with 18 bases spanning the gap. The germline gives CDR1 SGHNT, CDR2 YYREEE (reference sequence). This CDR3 comprises 16 residues. The chain's CDR3 is CASSPPEGAGTDTQYF. Here the CDR3 DNA reads TGTGCCAGCAGCCCTCCCGAGGGAGCGGGTACAGATACGCAGTATTTT.

The CDR3 region has the DNA TGTGCCAGCAGTTACCGCAACCCGGGAGCTAATCAGCCCCAGCATTTT. This translates into CASSYRNPGANQPQHF. V is TRBV6-5 and J is TRBJ1-5, with D unclear. Germline assignment: CDR1 MNHEY and CDR2 SVGAGI. Trimming left V 2 bases short and J 4 bases short, with 15 bases between. CDR3 length equals 16 residues.

This clone was counted a single time. This sequence joins TRBV4-1 and TRBJ1-5; 9 bases agree with TRBD1. The CDR3 extends over 15 amino acids. The trim removed 4 bases at V and 5 bases at J, leaving 6 bases unmatched. Germline-derived CDR1 and CDR2 are MGHRA and YSYEKL. This CDR3 reads CASSPGQGNYQPQHF. For the CDR3, the DNA is TGCGCCAGCAGCCCGGGACAGGGAAACTATCAGCCCCAGCATTTT.

V and J are TRBV2 and TRBJ2-1; 9 nucleotides align to TRBD2. This CDR3 comprises 16 residues. In germline, CDR1 is SNHLY, CDR2 FYNNEI. J lost 5 bases, V lost 8 bases, and 13 bases had no gene match. In DNA, the CDR3 is TGTGCCAGCCGTAGGCTTGTGACTAGCGGTAACAATGAGCAGTTCTTC. Its translation is CASRRLVTSGNNEQFF.

The chain is built from TRBV11-2 and TRBJ1-3, with 8 bases that match TRBD1. Trimming cost V 5 bases and J 8 bases; bases outside gene matches: 11. Germline CDR1 and CDR2: SGHAT and FQNNGV. CDR3 length: 15 residues. In DNA, the CDR3 is TGTGCCAGCAGCCACTGGACAGGGTCGAGGGACACCATATATTTT. The encoded protein is CASSHWTGSRDTIYF.

This chain uses TRBV6-5 with TRBJ2-3; a weak D match, TRBD2 (5 bases). V was pared by 2 bases and J by 1 base, with 10 bases between. The germline CDR1 and CDR2 sequences are MNHEY and SVGAGI. CDR3 length: 15 residues. The CDR3 DNA follows: TGTGCCAGCAGTTACGAGGGCGGCGGCACAGATACGCAGTATTTT. As protein: CASSYEGGGTDTQYF.

This clone has a handful of counts. Within the sample, other DNA sequences also encode this same CDR3. V and J are TRBV5-5 and TRBJ2-7; 7 bases map to TRBD1. This CDR3 spans 13 amino acids. The ends lost 1 base at V and 3 bases at J; junction bases unmatched: 1. CDR1 is SGHKS and CDR2 is YYEKEE in the germline V gene (reference sequence). CDR3 DNA sequence: TGTGCCAGCAGCTTGACAGGGGTCTACGAGCAGTACTTC. Protein product: CASSLTGVYEQYF.